This T cell receptor beta chain was profiled in a study of cytomegalovirus exposure and HLA in healthy donors. The study's findings and limits: Accurate prediction of most subjects' HLA-A and HLA-B alleles from TCR beta sequences was reported. An analysis that was carried out later associated approximately 17,000 TCR beta sequences with HLA alleles at 0.05 false discovery rate.

Notes on this clone: What it binds is not known.

PCR primers comprised 60 Vbeta and 13 Jbeta primers. The table came from immunoSEQ multiplex PCR; TCRdb's copy has only in-frame clones and leaves some out. The sample carries about 150,000 clones, 75% to 85% recorded once. Germline lookup yields CDR1 SEHNR and CDR2 FQNEAQ (reference sequence). There are 13 residues in the CDR3. The receptor's source is a man aged 50 to 59 in good health and CMV-seropositive. The genes are TRBV7-9 and TRBJ2-5; 8 nucleotides match TRBD1. TRBJ2-7 matches the DNA end more closely, so the J call is doubtful. The sequenced sample consisted of PBMCs. CDR3 loop: CASRSTGDYEQYF. CDR3 nucleotides: TGTGCCAGCAGATCGACAGGGGACTACGAGCAGTACTTC.